This TCR beta chain was captured by sequencing in a study of T cell changes during pregnancy in multiple sclerosis. Only in-frame clones appear in the TCRdb table, and some are missing; sequencing was by immunoSEQ multiplex PCR. The sample has some 21,000 clones; nearly 90% are singletons. There are 16 residues in the CDR3. Germline CDR1 reads SGHRS; CDR2 reads YFSETQ. J lost 2 bases, V lost 0 bases, and 8 bases had no gene match. The sequenced sample was CD8+ T cells from peripheral blood mononuclear cells, obtained in the second trimester of pregnancy. This clonotype originated in a female donor in good health, enrolled as a control in a pregnancy study. The chain employs TRBV5-1 and TRBJ2-7; 7 bases align to TRBD1. CDR3: CASSLGQGLVAYEQYF. CDR3 nucleotide sequence: TGCGCCAGCAGCTTGGGACAGGGTCTCGTAGCCTACGAGCAGTACTTC.